Presented here are 29 T cell receptor beta chains from one specimen sequenced in a study of blood T cell repertoires in COVID-19. Sequencing was performed with immunoSEQ multiplex PCR; in TCRdb, only in-frame clones are kept and a portion is missing. This table holds around 170,000 clones, around 84% found once. Material for sequencing was peripheral blood. The receptors come from a man in his fifties or sixties with COVID-19, enrolled during active disease.

The genes are TRBV5-1 and TRBJ2-3, with TRBD1 as a possible D gene (6 bases). Germline V lookup: CDR1 SGHRS, CDR2 YFSETQ. Trimming stripped 0 bases from V and 6 bases from J, with 17 bases between. CDR3 size: 16 residues. The CDR3 DNA is TGCGCCAGCAGCTTGGTTTTGTCGGGACAAACGGATACGCAGTATTTT. Its protein is CASSLVLSGQTDTQYF.

This rearrangement joins TRBV18 to TRBJ2-1; 11 nucleotides align to TRBD2. Trimming at V came to 0 bases and at J to 9 bases, leaving 10 bases not matched to a gene. The CDR3 totals 17 residues. Germline V gives CDR1 KGHSH, CDR2 LQKENI. CDR3 DNA: TGTGCCAGCTCACCACCGGAGGCACTAGCGGGAGATTCTGAGCAGTTCTTC. It codes for CASSPPEALAGDSEQFF.

The rearrangement links TRBV5-5 to TRBJ2-7, with 8 bases lining up with TRBD1. V shed 4 bases and J 5 bases; nucleotides not matched to a gene: 8. The CDR3 contains 14 residues. Germline V gene sequence: CDR1 SGHKS, CDR2 YYEKEE (reference sequence). Written as DNA, the CDR3 is TGTGCCAGCAGCCCGGGACAGGTATTCGACGAGCAGTACTTC. Its translation is CASSPGQVFDEQYF.

With regard to this clone: Additional DNA sequences in this sample encode the identical CDR3. The chain uses TRBV7-2 and TRBJ2-7, with a possible D match to TRBD2 (6 bases). CDR3 length: 14 amino acids. Germline assignment: CDR1 SGHTA and CDR2 FQGNSA. V was shortened by 0 bases and J by 3 bases, with 9 bases between the two germline ends. CDR3 nucleotide sequence: TGTGCCAGCAGCTTAGCGGGGGGTCGCTACGAGCAGTACTTC. Residues: CASSLAGGRYEQYF.

The sample holds one count of this clone. The chain uses TRBV24-1 and TRBJ2-1; a weak D match, TRBD1 (5 bases). V lost 2 bases and J 9 bases, leaving 10 bases between the germline ends. Looked up from germline, CDR1 is KGHDR and CDR2 is SFDVKD. The CDR3 runs to 13 residues. As DNA, the CDR3 is TGTGCCACCAGTGATTCTCAGGGCGGTGAGCAGTTCTTC. Amino acid sequence: CATSDSQGGEQFF.

V is TRBV6-5 and J is TRBJ2-1, with TRBD2 as a possible D gene (6 bases). V shed 7 bases and J shed 2 bases, with 12 bases lying between them. Germline CDR1 and CDR2: MNHEY and SVGAGI. This CDR3 has 14 residues. CDR3 sequence (DNA): TGTGCCAGCATATGGGACTCTCCCTACAATGAGCAGTTCTTC. It encodes CASIWDSPYNEQFF.

The rearrangement joins TRBV19 to TRBJ2-6, with D perhaps matching TRBD2 (5 bases). Trimming removed 10 bases at V and 3 bases at J, with 22 bases between. Per the germline V gene, CDR1 is LNHDA and CDR2 is SQIVND (reference sequence). This CDR3 has 17 amino acids. CDR3 sequence reads: CATRGQNLVLGANVLTF. CDR3 coding DNA: TGTGCCACAAGAGGGCAGAATCTTGTCCTTGGGGCCAACGTCCTGACTTTC.

The V and J genes are TRBV6-2 or TRBV6-3 and TRBJ2-3; 10 positions agree with TRBD2. CDR1 is MNHEY and CDR2 is SVGEGT in the germline V gene. The length of the CDR3 is 16 residues. Trimming removed 2 bases from V and 3 bases from J; junction bases left unmatched: 5. The CDR3 sequence is CASSYPSGRATDTQYF. The CDR3 bases are TGTGCCAGCAGTTACCCAAGCGGGAGGGCTACAGATACGCAGTATTTT.

The chain combines TRBV6-2 or TRBV6-3 with TRBJ1-2, with 7 bases matching TRBD1. CDR1 and CDR2 (germline): MNHEY, SVGEGT. The ends lost 0 bases at V and 7 bases at J; junction bases unmatched: 8. CDR3 length: 15 amino acids. CDR3 region: CASSYSGGQLTGYTF. The CDR3 region has the DNA TGTGCCAGCAGTTACTCGGGGGGACAGTTAACTGGCTACACCTTC.

This chain uses TRBV7-3 with TRBJ2-2; possibly TRBD2 for D (6 bases). The length of the CDR3 is 16 residues. The germline CDR1 and CDR2 sequences are SGHTA and FQGTGA. Trimming shortened V by 5 bases and J by 2 bases, and 15 bases separated the two germline ends. CDR3 loop: CASSIDPGLNTGELFF. Here the CDR3 DNA reads TGTGCCAGCAGCATCGACCCGGGACTTAACACCGGGGAGCTGTTTTTT.

This sequence joins TRBV11-2 and TRBJ2-1; 15 nucleotides line up with TRBD2. CDR1 is SGHAT, CDR2 FQNNGV, per germline. V lost 5 bases to trimming and J lost 0 bases; unmatched junction nucleotides: 5. The CDR3 covers 18 residues. CDR3 protein: CASSPGLAGGNSYNEQFF. In DNA, the CDR3 is TGTGCCAGCAGCCCGGGACTAGCGGGGGGCAACTCCTACAATGAGCAGTTCTTC.

This chain connects TRBV6-6 to TRBJ1-2; 9 nucleotides match TRBD1. Germline values: CDR1 MNHNY, CDR2 SVGAGI (reference sequence). The CDR3 loop spans 14 amino acids. Unmatched junction bases numbered 8, after V lost 10 bases and J lost 2 bases. CDR3 in DNA: TGTGCCACCAATCGGGACAGGGCAAACTATGGCTACACCTTC. This gives the protein CATNRDRANYGYTF.

V and J are TRBV6-5 and TRBJ2-7; a possible D gene is TRBD1 (6 bases). Germline CDR1 reads MNHEY; CDR2 reads SVGAGI. Between the trimmed V and J ends, which lost 4 bases and 6 bases, there was a span of 13 bases. This CDR3 has 13 amino acids. The CDR3 nucleotides read TGTGCCAGCAGTTCACAGGGTGGGGGCGAGCAGTACTTC. Translation: CASSSQGGGEQYF.

V usage is TRBV28 and J usage is TRBJ1-1; TRBD1 is a possible D gene (5 bases). V lost 8 bases to trimming and J lost 0 bases, with 13 bases between them. Germline V gene data show CDR1 as MDHEN and CDR2 as SYDVKM. The CDR3 consists of 14 residues. CDR3 amino acids: CASGLGGLNTEAFF. CDR3 sequence (DNA): TGTGCCAGCGGCCTGGGGGGGTTGAACACTGAAGCTTTCTTT.

The table lists this clone with a few counts. V is TRBV7-2 and J is TRBJ1-2; 8 bases align to TRBD1. This CDR3 is built from 13 residues. The V gene end was trimmed by 5 bases and the J gene end by 7 bases; junction bases not matched to a gene: 6. Germline V gene lookup returns CDR1 SGHTA and CDR2 FQGNSA. The CDR3 here is CASSLGQGLGYTF. As DNA, the CDR3 is TGTGCCAGCAGCCTAGGACAGGGCCTTGGCTACACCTTC.

The chain recombines TRBV5-1 with TRBJ2-1, with 9 bases identical to TRBD1. V lost 4 bases and J lost 6; bases outside the gene matches: 11. There are 16 residues in the CDR3. Germline V gives CDR1 SGHRS, CDR2 YFSETQ. CDR3: CASSRRRDRESNEQFF. The CDR3, as DNA: TGCGCCAGCAGCCGACGCCGGGACAGGGAAAGCAATGAGCAGTTCTTC.

This clone was recorded a few times. This chain links TRBV7-2 with TRBJ1-6, with 8 bases identical to TRBD1. This CDR3 is 14 amino acids long. The junction had 7 bases not matched to a gene; V was cut back by 7 bases and J by 8 bases. Germline V gives CDR1 SGHTA, CDR2 FQGNSA. CDR3 bases: TGTGCCAGCACCCAGGACAGGGTCTATTCACCCCTCCACTTT. This codes for CASTQDRVYSPLHF.

This chain links TRBV10-3 with TRBJ2-7, with TRBD2 as a possible D gene (5 bases). The CDR3 totals 13 residues. CDR1 and CDR2 (germline): ENHRY, SYGVKD. V gave up 0 bases and J gave up 5 bases, with 8 bases separating them. The DNA for the CDR3 is TGTGCCATCAGTGAGTCAGGGCGGGACGAGCAGTACTTC. Its protein is CAISESGRDEQYF.

CDR3: CASSYDRRFYGYTF. The CDR3 DNA sequence: TGTGCCAGTAGTTACGACAGGAGGTTCTATGGCTACACCTTC. The V gene is TRBV19, the J gene TRBJ1-2; possibly TRBD1 for D (6 bases). This CDR3 is 14 amino acids long. Trimming took off 5 bases at V and 4 bases at J, with 14 bases between the two ends. Germline lookup yields CDR1 LNHDA and CDR2 SQIVND (reference sequence).

The V call is TRBV9, the J call TRBJ1-6; D may be TRBD1 (6 bases). The length of the CDR3 is 14 residues. CDR1 SGDLS and CDR2 YYNGEE come from the germline V gene. Trimming shortened V by 4 bases and J by 5 bases, and 10 bases separated the two germline ends. The CDR3 spells CASSIRTDNSPLHF. For the CDR3, the DNA is TGTGCCAGCAGCATACGGACAGATAATTCACCCCTCCACTTT.

The chain carries TRBV7-9 and TRBJ2-5; weak D call: TRBD2 (6 bases). CDR3 length: 13 amino acids. Germline V gene data show CDR1 as SEHNR and CDR2 as FQNEAQ (reference sequence). Trimming removed 1 base from V and 5 bases from J, with 8 bases in between. The CDR3 loop reads CASSLGAGETQYF. Here the CDR3 DNA reads TGTGCCAGCAGCTTAGGCGCGGGGGAGACCCAGTACTTC. The entire variable domain, with the rest obtained from reference TRBV7-9 and TRBJ2-5, is as follows: DTGVSQNPRHKITKRGQNVTFRCDPISEHNRLYWYRQTLGQGPEFLTYFQNEAQLEKSRLLSDRFSAERPKGSFSTLEIQRTEQGDSAMYLCASSLGAGETQYFGPGTRLLVL.

J is TRBJ2-3 and V is TRBV6-5, with 7 bases lining up with TRBD1. CDR1 MNHEY and CDR2 SVGAGI come from the germline V gene. Trimming at V came to 8 bases and at J to 6 bases, leaving 8 bases not matched to a gene. The CDR3 is 13 amino acids. CDR3 protein: CASRGQSLDTQYF. Here the CDR3 DNA reads TGTGCCAGCCGGGGACAGTCCCTTGATACGCAGTATTTT.

The gene calls are TRBV28 and TRBJ1-1; the D is unclear. The CDR3 is made up of 13 amino acids. Germline V lookup: CDR1 MDHEN, CDR2 SYDVKM. The V and J ends lost 10 bases and 1 base respectively, with 13 bases between them. CDR3 loop: CATTLQENTEAFF. The CDR3 DNA reads as TGTGCCACTACACTCCAGGAGAACACTGAAGCTTTCTTT.

V is TRBV6-6 and J is TRBJ1-2; 7 nucleotides align to TRBD1. CDR1 MNHNY and CDR2 SVGAGI come from the germline V gene (reference sequence). V trimming: 0 bases; J trimming: 3 bases; junction bases outside the gene matches: 1. This CDR3 has 14 amino acids. CDR3 region: CASSYSQGDYGYTF. For the CDR3, the DNA is TGTGCCAGCAGTTACTCGCAGGGGGACTATGGCTACACCTTC.

This clone was counted a single time. The junction departs from germline at one end; a sequencing error may be responsible. The chain recombines TRBV7-7 with TRBJ2-5; 12 positions agree with TRBD2. CDR1 is SSHAT and CDR2 is FNYEAQ in the germline V gene (reference sequence). There are 18 residues in the CDR3. The CDR3 sequence is CASSLVASGGGLQETQYF. CDR3 in DNA: TGTGCTAGCAGCTTAGTTGCTAGCGGGGGGGGTCTCCAAGAGACCCAGTACTTC.

V usage is TRBV27 and J usage is TRBJ2-7; 8 nucleotides align to TRBD2. This CDR3 region has 14 residues. From germline, CDR1 is MNHEY and CDR2 SMNVEV (reference sequence). Unmatched junction bases numbered 9, after V lost 5 bases and J lost 6 bases. The DNA of the CDR3 is TGTGCCAGCAGTCCCCAGCGGGGGCGGCTCGAGCAGTACTTC. This translates into CASSPQRGRLEQYF.

The chain recombines TRBV2 with TRBJ1-4; D is perhaps TRBD1 (6 bases). CDR3 length: 16 amino acids. V lost 0 bases and J 7 bases, leaving 15 bases between the germline ends. CDR1 is SNHLY, CDR2 FYNNEI, per germline. The DNA for the CDR3 is TGTGCCAGCAGTGAAGCTGGCAGGGGTGGTAGTGAAAAACTGTTTTTT. Translated: CASSEAGRGGSEKLFF.

The V and J genes are TRBV4-3 and TRBJ2-1; 9 bases map to TRBD2. The length of the CDR3 is 17 residues. CDR1 LGHNA and CDR2 YSLEER come from the germline V gene. With V trimmed by 1 base and J by 7 bases, 11 bases remained unmatched. The CDR3 bases are TGCGCCAGCAGCCAAGGGCCAATAGCGGGAGCAGGTAATGAGCAGTTCTTC. This codes for CASSQGPIAGAGNEQFF.

V gene TRBV6-1 combines with J gene TRBJ2-3; D call uncertain. Germline V CDR1 and CDR2: MNHNS, SASEGT. Trimming cost V 2 bases and J 2 bases, with 11 bases left between them. CDR3 length equals 15 residues. DNA of the CDR3: TGTGCCAGCAGTGAACGATGGGCAAACACAGATACGCAGTATTTT. This encodes CASSERWANTDTQYF.